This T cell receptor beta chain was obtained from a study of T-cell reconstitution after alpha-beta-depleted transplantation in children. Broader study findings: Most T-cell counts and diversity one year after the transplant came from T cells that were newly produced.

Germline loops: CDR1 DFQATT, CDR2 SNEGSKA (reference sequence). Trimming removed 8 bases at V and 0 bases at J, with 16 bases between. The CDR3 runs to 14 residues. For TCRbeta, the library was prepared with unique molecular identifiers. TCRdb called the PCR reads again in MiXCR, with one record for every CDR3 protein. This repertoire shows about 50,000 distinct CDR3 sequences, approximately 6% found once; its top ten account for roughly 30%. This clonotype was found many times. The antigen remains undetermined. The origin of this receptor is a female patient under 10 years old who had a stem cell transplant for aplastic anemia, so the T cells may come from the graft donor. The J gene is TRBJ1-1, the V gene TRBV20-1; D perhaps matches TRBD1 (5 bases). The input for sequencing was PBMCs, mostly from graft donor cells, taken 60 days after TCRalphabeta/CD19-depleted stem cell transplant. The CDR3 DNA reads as TGCAGTACCGCCGGGACCGCGATGAACACTGAAGCTTTCTTT. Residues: CSTAGTAMNTEAFF.